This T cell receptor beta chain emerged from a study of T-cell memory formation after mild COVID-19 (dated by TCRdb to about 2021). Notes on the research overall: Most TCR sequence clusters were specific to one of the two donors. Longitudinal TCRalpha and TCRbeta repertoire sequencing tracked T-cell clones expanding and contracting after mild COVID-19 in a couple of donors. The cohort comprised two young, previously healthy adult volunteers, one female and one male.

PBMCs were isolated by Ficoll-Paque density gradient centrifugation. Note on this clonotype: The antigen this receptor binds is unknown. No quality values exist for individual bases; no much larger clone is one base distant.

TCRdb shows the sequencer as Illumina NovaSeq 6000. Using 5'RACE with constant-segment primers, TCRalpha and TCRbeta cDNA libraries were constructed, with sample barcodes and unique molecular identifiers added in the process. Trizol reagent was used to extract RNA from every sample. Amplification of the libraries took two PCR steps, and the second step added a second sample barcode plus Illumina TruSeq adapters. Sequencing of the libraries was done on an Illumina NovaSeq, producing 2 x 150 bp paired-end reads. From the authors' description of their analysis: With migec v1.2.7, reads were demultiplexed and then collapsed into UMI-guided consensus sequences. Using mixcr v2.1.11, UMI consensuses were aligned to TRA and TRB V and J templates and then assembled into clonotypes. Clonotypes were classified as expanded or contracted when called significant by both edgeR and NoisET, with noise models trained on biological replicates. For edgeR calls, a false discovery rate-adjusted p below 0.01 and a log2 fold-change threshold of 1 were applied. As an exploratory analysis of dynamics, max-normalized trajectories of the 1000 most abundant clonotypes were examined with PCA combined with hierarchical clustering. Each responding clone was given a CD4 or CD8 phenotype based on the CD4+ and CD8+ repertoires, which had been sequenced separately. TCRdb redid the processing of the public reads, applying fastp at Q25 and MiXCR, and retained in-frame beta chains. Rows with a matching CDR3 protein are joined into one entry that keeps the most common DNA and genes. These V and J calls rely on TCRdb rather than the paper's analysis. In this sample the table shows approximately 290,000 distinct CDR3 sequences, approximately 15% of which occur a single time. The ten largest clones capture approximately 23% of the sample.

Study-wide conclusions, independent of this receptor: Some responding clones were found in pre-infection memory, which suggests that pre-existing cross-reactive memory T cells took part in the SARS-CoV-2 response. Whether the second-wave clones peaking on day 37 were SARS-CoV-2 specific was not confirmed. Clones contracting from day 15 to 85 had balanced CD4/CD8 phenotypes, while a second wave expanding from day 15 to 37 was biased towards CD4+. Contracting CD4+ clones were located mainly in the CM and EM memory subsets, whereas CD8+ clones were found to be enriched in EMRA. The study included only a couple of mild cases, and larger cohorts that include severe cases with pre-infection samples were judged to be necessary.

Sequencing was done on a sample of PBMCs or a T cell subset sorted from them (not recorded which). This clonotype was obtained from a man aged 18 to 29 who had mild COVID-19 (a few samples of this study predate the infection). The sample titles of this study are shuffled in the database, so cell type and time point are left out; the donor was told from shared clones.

The nucleotide sequence is TGCAGTGCTAGAGATCTCAATGGCTCCAAAAACATTCAGTACTTC. Translation gives CSARDLNGSKNIQYF. Here the chain combines TRBV20-1 and TRBJ2-4, with no reliable assignment of the D segment. V loses 0 bases, J loses 2 bases, and the germline ends lie 11 bases apart. Sequences DFQATT (CDR1) and SNEGSKA (CDR2) are obtained from the germline V gene (reference sequence). From the cysteine up to the phenylalanine, the CDR3 has a length of 15 residues. Only CDR3 DNA is held: 45 bases, read in frame from base 1.